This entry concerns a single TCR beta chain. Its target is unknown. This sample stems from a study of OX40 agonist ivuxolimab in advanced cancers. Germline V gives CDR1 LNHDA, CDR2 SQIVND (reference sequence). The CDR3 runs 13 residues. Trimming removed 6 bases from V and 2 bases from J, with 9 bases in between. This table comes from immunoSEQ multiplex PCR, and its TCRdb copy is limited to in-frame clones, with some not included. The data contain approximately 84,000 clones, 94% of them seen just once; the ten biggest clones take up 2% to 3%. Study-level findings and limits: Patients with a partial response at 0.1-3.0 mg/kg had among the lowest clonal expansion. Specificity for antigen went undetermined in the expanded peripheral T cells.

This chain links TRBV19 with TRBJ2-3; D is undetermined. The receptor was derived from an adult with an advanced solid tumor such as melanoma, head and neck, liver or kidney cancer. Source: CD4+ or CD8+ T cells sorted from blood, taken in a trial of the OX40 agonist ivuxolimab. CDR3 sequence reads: CASSPLLTDTQYF. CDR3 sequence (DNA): TGTGCCAGTAGCCCACTTCTCACAGATACGCAGTATTTT.